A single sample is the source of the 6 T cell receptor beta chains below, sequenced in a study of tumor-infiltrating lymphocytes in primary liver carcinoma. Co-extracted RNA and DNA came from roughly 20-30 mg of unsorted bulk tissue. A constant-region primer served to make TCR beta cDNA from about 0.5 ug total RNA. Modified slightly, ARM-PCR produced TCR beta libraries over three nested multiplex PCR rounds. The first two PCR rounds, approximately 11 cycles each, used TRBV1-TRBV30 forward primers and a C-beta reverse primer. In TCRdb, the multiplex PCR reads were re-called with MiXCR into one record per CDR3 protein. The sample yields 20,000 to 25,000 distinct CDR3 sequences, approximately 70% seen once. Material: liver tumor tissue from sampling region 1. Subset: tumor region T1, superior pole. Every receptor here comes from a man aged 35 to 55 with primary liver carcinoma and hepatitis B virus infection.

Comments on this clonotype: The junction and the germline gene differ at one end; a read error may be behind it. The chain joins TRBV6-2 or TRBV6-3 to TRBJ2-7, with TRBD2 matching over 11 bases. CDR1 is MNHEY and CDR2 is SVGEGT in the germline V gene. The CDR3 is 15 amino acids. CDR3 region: CASSRRTSGHYDQYF. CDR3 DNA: TGCGCCAGCAGTCGGCGGACTAGCGGGCACTACGATCAGTACTTC.

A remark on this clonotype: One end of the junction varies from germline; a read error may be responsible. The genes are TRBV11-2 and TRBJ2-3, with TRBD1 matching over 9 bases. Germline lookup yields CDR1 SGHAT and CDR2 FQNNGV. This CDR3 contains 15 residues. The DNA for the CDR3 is TGTGCCAGCGGCTTACCCGGACAGGGGCCAGATACGCAGTACTTT. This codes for CASGLPGQGPDTQYF.

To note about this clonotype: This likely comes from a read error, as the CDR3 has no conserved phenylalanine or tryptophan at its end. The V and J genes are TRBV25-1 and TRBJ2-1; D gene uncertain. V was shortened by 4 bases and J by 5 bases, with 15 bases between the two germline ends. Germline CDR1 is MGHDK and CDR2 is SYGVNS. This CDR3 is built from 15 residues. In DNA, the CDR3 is TGTGCCAGCAGTGCCGACTGGGGAATTAACAATGAGCAGTTCCTC. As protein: CASSADWGINNEQFL.

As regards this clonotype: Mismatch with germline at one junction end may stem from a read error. The chain's CDR3 is CSIEEQGVGETQYF. As DNA, the CDR3 is TGCAGCATTGAAGAACAGGGGGTGGGAGAGACGCAGTACTTC. The chain links TRBV29-1 to TRBJ2-5; TRBD1 agrees at 8 bases. The CDR3 covers 14 residues. Germline CDR1 is SQVTM and CDR2 is ANQGSEA.

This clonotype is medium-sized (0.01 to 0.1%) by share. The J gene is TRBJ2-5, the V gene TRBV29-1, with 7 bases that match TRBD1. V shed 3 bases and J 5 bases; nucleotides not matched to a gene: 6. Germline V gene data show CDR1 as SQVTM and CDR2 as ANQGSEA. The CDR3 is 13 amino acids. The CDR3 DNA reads TGCAGCGTTGACGAACAGGGGATGGAGACCCAGTACTTC. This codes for CSVDEQGMETQYF.

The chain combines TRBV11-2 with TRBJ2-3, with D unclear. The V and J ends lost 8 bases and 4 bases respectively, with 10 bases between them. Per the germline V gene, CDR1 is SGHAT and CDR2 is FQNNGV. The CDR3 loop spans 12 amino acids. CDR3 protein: CASCASADTQYF. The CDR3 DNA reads TGTGCCAGCTGTGCCAGCGCAGATACGCAGTATTTT. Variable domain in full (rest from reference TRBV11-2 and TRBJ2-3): EAGVAQSPRYKIIEKRQSVAFWCNPISGHATLYWYQQILGQGPKLLIQFQNNGVVDDSQLPKDRFSAERLKGVDSTLKIQPAKLEDSAVYLCASCASADTQYFGPGTRLTVL.